What follows are 4 T cell receptor beta chains derived from one specimen sequenced in a study of early stage breast cancer tumors (dated by TCRdb to about 2017). Preparation of the library involved the immunoSEQ multiplex PCR assay. TCRdb obtained this table from immuneACCESS and retained in-frame rearrangements with V and J assigned. These tables miss some clones; where compared with another copy, unresolved V genes account for less than half of the shortfall, and the remainder is unexplained. The sample table lists over 7,500 clones, 64% of them with a count of one. The ten most abundant clones make up 10% to 15% of the sample. The sequencing sample was made of breast tumor tissue. The receptors originated from a person between 55 and 69 years old with breast cancer.

The J gene is TRBJ2-5, the V gene TRBV6-6; the match to TRBD2 covers 12 bases. CDR3 length: 16 residues. Looked up from germline, CDR1 is MNHNY and CDR2 is SVGAGI (reference sequence). The V and J ends lost 5 bases and 2 bases, in that order; junction bases with no gene match: 6. CDR3 region: CASSKRTSGAQETQYF. The CDR3 DNA follows: TGTGCCAGCAGTAAACGGACTAGCGGGGCGCAAGAGACCCAGTACTTC.

This clone has more than one count but fewer than ten. V and J are TRBV6-1 and TRBJ1-5; D unclear. This CDR3 comprises 16 residues. In germline, CDR1 is MNHNS, CDR2 SASEGT. V dropped 0 bases and J dropped 0 bases, with 9 bases sitting between them. DNA for the CDR3: TGTGCCAGCAGTGAAGCGGCCCGGTATAGCAATCAGCCCCAGCATTTT. It specifies CASSEAARYSNQPQHF.

The V gene is TRBV5-1, the J gene TRBJ2-7; TRBD2 agrees at 11 bases. The CDR3 extends over 16 amino acids. The V gene's germline CDR1 is SGHRS and CDR2 YFSETQ. J was trimmed by 0 bases and V by 4 bases; bases with no gene match: 6. CDR3 in DNA: TGCGCCAGCAGCGTTACTAGCGGGGGATCCTCCTACGAGCAGTACTTC. It specifies CASSVTSGGSSYEQYF. Full variable domain (missing parts from reference TRBV5-1 and TRBJ2-7): KAGVTQTPRYLIKTRGQQVTLSCSPISGHRSVSWYQQTPGQGLQFLFEYFSETQRNKGNFPGRFSGRQFSNSRSEMNVSTLELGDSALYLCASSVTSGGSSYEQYFGPGTRLTVT.

There are a few counts of this clone. DNA of the CDR3: TGTGCCAGTACGGACAGGGGGAACACTGAAGCTTTCTTT. Its translation: CASTDRGNTEAFF. The chain employs TRBV19 and TRBJ1-1, with 9 bases fitting TRBD1. The CDR3 contains 13 residues. In germline, CDR1 is LNHDA, CDR2 SQIVND (reference sequence). V lost 7 bases, J lost 1 base, and 1 base stayed unmatched.